This section outlines one TCR beta chain sequence together with its context. Sequencing was performed with immunoSEQ multiplex PCR; in TCRdb, only in-frame clones are kept and a portion is missing. The sample has around 250,000 clones, about four fifths seen once. The data stem from a study of blood T cell repertoires in COVID-19. Study at large: Nucleic acid was either cDNA or gDNA, and it came from T cells, B-cell-depleted T cells, or PBMCs.

The CDR3 sequence is 15 residues long. Trimming removed 3 bases at V and 2 bases at J, with 13 bases between. CDR1 KGHDR and CDR2 SFDVKD come from the germline V gene. The chain is built from TRBV24-1 and TRBJ2-7; TRBD2 might be the D (5 bases). The TCR originated in a woman between 40 and 50 years old who had recovered from COVID-19. Sequenced input: peripheral blood. The CDR3 DNA sequence: TGTGCCACCAGTGATGGTGAGTCGGGAACCTACGAGCAGTACTTC. The encoded protein is CATSDGESGTYEQYF.